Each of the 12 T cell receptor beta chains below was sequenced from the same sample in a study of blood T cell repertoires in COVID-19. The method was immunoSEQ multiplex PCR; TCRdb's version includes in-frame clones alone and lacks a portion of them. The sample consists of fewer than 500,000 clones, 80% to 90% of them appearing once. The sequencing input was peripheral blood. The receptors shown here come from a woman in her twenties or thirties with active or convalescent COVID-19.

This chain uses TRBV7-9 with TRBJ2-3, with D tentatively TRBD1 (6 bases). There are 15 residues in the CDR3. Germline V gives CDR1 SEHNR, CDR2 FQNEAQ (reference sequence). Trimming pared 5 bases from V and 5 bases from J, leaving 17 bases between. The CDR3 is CASSPTDRFRDTQYF. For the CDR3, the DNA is TGTGCCAGCAGCCCCACGGACAGATTCAGAGATACGCAGTATTTT.

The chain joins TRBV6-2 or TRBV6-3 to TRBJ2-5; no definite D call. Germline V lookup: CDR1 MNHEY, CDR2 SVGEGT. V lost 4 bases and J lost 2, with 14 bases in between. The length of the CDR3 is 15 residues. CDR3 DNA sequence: TGTGCCAGCAGTTCCCCCTCTAGAGTTCAAGAGACCCAGTACTTC. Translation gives CASSSPSRVQETQYF.

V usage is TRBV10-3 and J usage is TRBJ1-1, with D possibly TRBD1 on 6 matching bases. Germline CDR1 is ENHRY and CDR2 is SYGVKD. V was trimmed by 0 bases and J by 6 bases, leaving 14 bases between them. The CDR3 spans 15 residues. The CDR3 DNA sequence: TGTGCCATCAGTGAGTCCGTGGGGGCGGGCGCTGAAGCTTTCTTT. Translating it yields CAISESVGAGAEAFF.

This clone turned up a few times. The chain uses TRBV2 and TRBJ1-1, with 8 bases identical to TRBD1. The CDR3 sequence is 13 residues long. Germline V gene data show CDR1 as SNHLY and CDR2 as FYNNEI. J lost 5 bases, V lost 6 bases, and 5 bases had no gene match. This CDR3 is CASSRGRGTEAFF. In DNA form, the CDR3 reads TGTGCCAGCAGCAGGGGGCGGGGGACTGAAGCTTTCTTT.

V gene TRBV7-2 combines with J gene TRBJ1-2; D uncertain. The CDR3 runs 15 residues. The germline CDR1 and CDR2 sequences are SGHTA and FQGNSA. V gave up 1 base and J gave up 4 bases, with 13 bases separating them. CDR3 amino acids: CASSLGRLEGYGYTF. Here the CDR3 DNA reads TGTGCCAGCAGCTTAGGAAGACTGGAGGGCTATGGCTACACCTTC.

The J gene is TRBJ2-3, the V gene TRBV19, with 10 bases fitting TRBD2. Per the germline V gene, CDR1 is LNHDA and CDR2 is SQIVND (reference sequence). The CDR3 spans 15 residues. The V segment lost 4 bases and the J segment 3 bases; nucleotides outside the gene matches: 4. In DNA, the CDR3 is TGTGCCAGTAGTACTAGCGGGAGTCGGACAGATACGCAGTATTTT. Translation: CASSTSGSRTDTQYF.

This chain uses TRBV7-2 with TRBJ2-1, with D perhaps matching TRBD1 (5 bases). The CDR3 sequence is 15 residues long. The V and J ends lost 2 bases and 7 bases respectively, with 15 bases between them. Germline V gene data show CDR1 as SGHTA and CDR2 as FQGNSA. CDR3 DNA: TGTGCCAGCAGCTTACAGGGATTCTCCCAAAATGAGCAGTTCTTC. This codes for CASSLQGFSQNEQFF. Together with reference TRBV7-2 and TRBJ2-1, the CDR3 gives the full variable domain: GAGVSQSPSNKVTEKGKDVELRCDPISGHTALYWYRQSLGQGLEFLIYFQGNSAPDKSGLPSDRFSAERTGGSVSTLTIQRTQQEDSAVYLCASSLQGFSQNEQFFGPGTRLTVL.

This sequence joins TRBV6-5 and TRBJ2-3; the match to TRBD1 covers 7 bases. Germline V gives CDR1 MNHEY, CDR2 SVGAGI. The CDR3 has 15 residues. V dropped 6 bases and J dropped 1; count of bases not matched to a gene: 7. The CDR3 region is CASSVTGSRTDTQYF. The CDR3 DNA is TGTGCCAGCAGCGTGACAGGGTCACGCACAGATACGCAGTATTTT.

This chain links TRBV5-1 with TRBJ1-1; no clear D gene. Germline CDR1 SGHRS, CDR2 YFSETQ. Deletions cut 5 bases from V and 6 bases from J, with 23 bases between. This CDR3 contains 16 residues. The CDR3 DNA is TGCGCCAGCAGTGTTGGAAGGCGGTCGGACGGGGCTGAAGCTTTCTTT. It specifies CASSVGRRSDGAEAFF.

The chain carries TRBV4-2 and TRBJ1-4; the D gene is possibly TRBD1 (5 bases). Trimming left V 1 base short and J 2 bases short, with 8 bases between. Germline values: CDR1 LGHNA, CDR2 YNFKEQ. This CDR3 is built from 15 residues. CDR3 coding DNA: TGTGCCAGCAGCCAAGGTGCAGGGACTAATGAAAAACTGTTTTTT. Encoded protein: CASSQGAGTNEKLFF.

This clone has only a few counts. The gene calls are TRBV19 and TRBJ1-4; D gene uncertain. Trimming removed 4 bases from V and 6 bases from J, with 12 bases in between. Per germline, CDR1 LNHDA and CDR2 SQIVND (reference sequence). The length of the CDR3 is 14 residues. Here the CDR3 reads CASSKVLDYEKLFF. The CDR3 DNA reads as TGTGCCAGTAGTAAGGTCCTCGACTATGAAAAACTGTTTTTT.

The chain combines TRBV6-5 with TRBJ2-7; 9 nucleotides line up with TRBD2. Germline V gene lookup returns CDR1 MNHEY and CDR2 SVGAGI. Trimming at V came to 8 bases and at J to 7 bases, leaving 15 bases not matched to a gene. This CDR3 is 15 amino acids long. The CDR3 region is CASQRGASGADEQYF. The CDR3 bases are TGTGCCAGCCAAAGGGGGGCTAGCGGGGCAGATGAGCAGTACTTC.